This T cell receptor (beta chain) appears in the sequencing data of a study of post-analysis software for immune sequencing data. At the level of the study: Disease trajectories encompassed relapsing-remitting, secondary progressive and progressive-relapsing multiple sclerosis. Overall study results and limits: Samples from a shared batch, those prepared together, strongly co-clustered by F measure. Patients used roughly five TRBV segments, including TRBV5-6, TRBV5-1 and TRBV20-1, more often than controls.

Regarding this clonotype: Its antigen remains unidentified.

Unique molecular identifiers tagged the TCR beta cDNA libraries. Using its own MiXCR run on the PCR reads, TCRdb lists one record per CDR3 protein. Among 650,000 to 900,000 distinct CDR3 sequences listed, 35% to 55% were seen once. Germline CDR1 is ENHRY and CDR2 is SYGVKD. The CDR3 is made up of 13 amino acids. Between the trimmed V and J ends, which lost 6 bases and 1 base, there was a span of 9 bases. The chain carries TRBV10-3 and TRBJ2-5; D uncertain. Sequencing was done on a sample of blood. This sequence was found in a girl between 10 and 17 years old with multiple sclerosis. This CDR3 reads CAIRQNAQETQYF. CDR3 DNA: TGTGCCATCAGACAGAATGCCCAAGAGACCCAGTACTTC.